These T cell receptor beta chains were read from a single sample in a study of T cells in Graves' hyperthyroidism and ophthalmopathy. One entry per CDR3 protein, called by TCRdb with MiXCR from the multiplex PCR reads. This table holds about 520,000 distinct CDR3 sequences, roughly 25% found once. Sequenced: blood. The receptors stem from a woman under 40 with Graves' ophthalmopathy. Both conserved end residues are part of each CDR3. A D gene is named only where the DNA matches it firmly. A row's size may be missing; if present it is once, few, many or a size class.

j_call d_call v_call clone_size cdr3_aa cdr3_nt
TRBJ2-5 TRBD2 TRBV15 many CATSRGAGEFPQETQYF TGTGCCACCAGCAGAGGAGCGGGGGAGTTTCCGCAAGAGACCCAGTACTTC
TRBJ1-2 NA TRBV24-1 few CASSDRHPAYGYTF TGTGCCTCCAGTGATAGGCACCCAGCCTATGGCTACACCTTC
TRBJ1-1 TRBD1 TRBV6-2/TRBV6-3 NA CASSIGQDWEAFF TGTGCCAGCAGTATAGGACAGGATTGGGAAGCTTTCTTT
TRBJ2-2 TRBD1 TRBV6-1 many CASTGDRAATGELFF TGTGCCAGCACGGGGGACAGGGCGGCCACCGGGGAGCTGTTTTTT
TRBJ1-2 NA TRBV6-1 few CASSDRASKGYTF TGTGCCAGCAGTGACAGGGCCTCGAAAGGCTACACCTTC
TRBJ2-5 TRBD2 TRBV12-3/TRBV12-4 NA CASSIERGSETQYF TGTGCCAGCAGCATCGAGCGGGGGTCAGAGACCCAGTACTTC
TRBJ1-2 NA TRBV7-9 many CASEYGYTF TGTGCCAGCGAGTATGGCTACACCTTC
TRBJ2-2 NA TRBV12-3/TRBV12-4 NA CASSRNGGAVGELFF TGTGCCAGCAGCCGAAACGGGGGCGCAGTCGGGGAGCTGTTTTTT
TRBJ2-7 TRBD2 TRBV28 many CASSTLSGGPSYEQYF TGTGCCAGCAGTACCCTTAGCGGGGGCCCCTCCTACGAGCAGTACTTC
TRBJ2-5 TRBD1 TRBV6-1 NA CASSREQGETQYF TGTGCCAGCAGTAGGGAACAGGGGGAGACCCAGTACTTC
TRBJ1-1 NA TRBV7-3 many CASKSGADTEAFF TGTGCCAGCAAATCGGGGGCGGACACTGAAGCTTTCTTT
TRBJ1-1 NA TRBV6-5 many CASKRGHGNTEAFF TGTGCCAGCAAAAGGGGCCACGGGAACACTGAAGCTTTCTTT
TRBJ2-5 TRBD1 TRBV2 many CASSAPRNTGEETQYF TGTGCCAGCAGTGCCCCCCGAAATACAGGGGAAGAGACCCAGTACTTC
TRBJ2-2 TRBD2 TRBV2 NA CASSWGGNSNTGELFF TGTGCCAGCAGCTGGGGAGGGAATTCGAACACCGGGGAGCTGTTTTTT